This T cell receptor beta chain was documented in a study of blood T cells in healthy people across ages. Study results and limitations: In older individuals, TCR beta diversity per million T cells was lower, falling roughly linearly with age. Unknown CMV status may confound age-related changes in expanded clones.

Primed by a sample-barcoded 5' primer and a J-beta primer mix, a second PCR proceeded for about 6 to 12 cycles. One entry per CDR3 protein, called by TCRdb with MiXCR from the 5' RACE reads. The table has fewer than 1 million distinct CDR3 sequences, around 45% seen once. Remarks on this clonotype: Its antigen remains unknown. At one of its ends the junction is not consistent with the germline gene, which may arise from a read error.

The study recruited healthy Caucasian donors from Russia who were aged about 6 to 95. RNA extraction gave at least 5.5 micrograms of total RNA per sample. There are 14 residues in the CDR3. The germline gives CDR1 DFQATT, CDR2 SNEGSKA (reference sequence). The rearrangement joins TRBV20-1 to TRBJ2-3, with 10 nucleotides matching TRBD2. The sequencing sample was made of blood. The sequence came from a man in his fifties or sixties in good health. DNA of the CDR3: TGCAGTGCTAGTAGCGGGGGGTTGACAGATGCGCAGTATTTT. Protein sequence: CSASSGGLTDAQYF.